This entry lists 32 T cell receptor beta chains sequenced from one sample in a study of blood T cells in healthy people across ages. Primed by a sample-barcoded 5' primer and a J-beta primer mix, a second PCR proceeded for about 6 to 12 cycles. TCRdb recomputed calls from the 5' RACE reads with MiXCR, one row per CDR3 protein. This sample has approximately 800,000 distinct CDR3 sequences; around 68% occur once, and the top ten carry about a quarter. Input material: blood. The receptors stem from a man aged 30 to 39 in good health.

The chain joins TRBV19 to TRBJ1-6, with no clear D. The V end lost 7 bases, the J end lost 8 bases, and 12 bases lay between the germline ends. CDR1 and CDR2 from the germline V gene are LNHDA and SQIVND (reference sequence). The CDR3 totals 13 residues. The CDR3 loop reads CASKGDGYSPLHF. The DNA of the CDR3 is TGTGCCAGTAAAGGCGATGGGTATTCACCCCTCCACTTT.

This chain connects TRBV5-6 to TRBJ2-5; D possibly corresponds to TRBD1 (8 bases). The J call is in doubt because the DNA end fits TRBJ2-7 better. Looked up from germline, CDR1 is SGHDT and CDR2 is YYEEEE. This CDR3 has 16 amino acids. Here the CDR3 DNA reads TGTGCCAGCAGACGGTTCCTGACAGGGGAGGGTTACGAGCAGTACTTC. Protein sequence: CASRRFLTGEGYEQYF.

In this sample, this clonotype turned up a few times. The CDR3 DNA is TGTGCCAGCAGAGGACCGACGCACTACAATGAGCAGTTCTTC. Residues: CASRGPTHYNEQFF. This chain joins TRBV12-3 or TRBV12-4 and TRBJ2-1; D unclear. CDR3 length equals 14 residues. V dropped 6 bases and J dropped 3 bases, with 12 bases sitting between them.

This chain joins TRBV5-6 and TRBJ1-4; D is perhaps TRBD1 (5 bases). CDR1 and CDR2 from the germline V gene are SGHDT and YYEEEE. V lost 3 bases and J 8 bases, leaving 20 bases between the germline ends. The CDR3 runs 16 residues. The CDR3, as DNA: TGTGCCAGCAGCTCAACGGGACCGGGATGGGGAGAAAAACTGTTTTTT. This translates into CASSSTGPGWGEKLFF.

The V and J genes are TRBV7-4 and TRBJ2-7; weak D call: TRBD2 (5 bases). This CDR3 is 15 amino acids long. CDR1 and CDR2 from the germline V gene are SGHVT and SQSDAQ. The V gene lost 5 bases and the J gene lost 1 base, with 15 bases spanning the gap. CDR3 loop: CASSPRRLGSYEQYF. In nucleotides, the CDR3 is TGTGCCAGCAGCCCCAGGAGGTTGGGGTCCTACGAGCAGTACTTC.

This clonotype has at least ten counts. The chain employs TRBV7-2 and TRBJ2-3, with 10 bases matching TRBD2. This CDR3 region has 16 residues. Germline trimming cut 6 bases from V and 4 bases from J; bases unmatched to any gene: 10. CDR1 and CDR2 from the germline V gene are SGHTA and FQGNSA. CDR3 coding DNA: TGTGCCAGCAGTTTCTTTAGCGGGGGGCGAGCAGATACGCAGTATTTT. It encodes CASSFFSGGRADTQYF.

The CDR3 nucleotides read TGTGCCAGCAGGGGGACAGCCGCTGCGGCTAACTATGGCTACACCTTC. Encoded protein: CASRGTAAAANYGYTF. The rearrangement links TRBV6-5 to TRBJ1-2; 7 bases agree with TRBD1. The CDR3 has 16 amino acids. V was clipped by 6 bases and J by 0 bases; unmatched bases: 10. Germline CDR1 MNHEY, CDR2 SVGAGI.

The J gene is TRBJ2-3, the V gene TRBV7-2; no reliable D call. This CDR3 region has 15 residues. V was pared by 5 bases and J by 5 bases, with 17 bases between. CDR1 is SGHTA, CDR2 FQGNSA, per germline. The CDR3 is CASSPYSMVKDTQYF. The CDR3 nucleotides read TGTGCCAGCAGCCCGTACTCAATGGTGAAAGATACGCAGTATTTT. Complete variable domain (other parts from reference TRBV7-2 and TRBJ2-3): GAGVSQSPSNKVTEKGKDVELRCDPISGHTALYWYRQSLGQGLEFLIYFQGNSAPDKSGLPSDRFSAERTGGSVSTLTIQRTQQEDSAVYLCASSPYSMVKDTQYFGPGTRLTVL.

The chain links TRBV29-1 to TRBJ2-7; maybe TRBD1 (5 bases). Germline V gene sequence: CDR1 SQVTM, CDR2 ANQGSEA. Deletions cut 3 bases from V and 2 bases from J, with 11 bases between. The CDR3 is made up of 13 amino acids. The CDR3 nucleotides read TGCAGCGTTGAGGTAGTGGACACCTACGAGCAGTACTTC. This sequence encodes CSVEVVDTYEQYF.

The chain is built from TRBV2 and TRBJ2-1; D unresolved. The V gene's germline CDR1 is SNHLY and CDR2 FYNNEI. Trimming cost V 5 bases and J 0 bases, with 11 bases left between them. CDR3 length: 15 residues. The CDR3, as DNA: TGTGCCAGCAGTAAGGAAGAGAGCTCCTACAATGAGCAGTTCTTC. Protein: CASSKEESSYNEQFF.

The chain links TRBV20-1 to TRBJ2-4, with D possibly matching TRBD1 (5 bases). The J call is in doubt because the DNA end fits TRBJ2-7 better. CDR1 and CDR2 from the germline V gene are DFQATT and SNEGSKA (reference sequence). CDR3 length equals 12 residues. CDR3 sequence: CSARVQGNEQYF. DNA of the CDR3: TGCAGTGCTAGAGTTCAGGGCAACGAGCAGTACTTC.

A few counts support this clonotype. The chain uses TRBV6-4 and TRBJ2-1; 9 bases line up with TRBD1. This CDR3 is built from 15 residues. V was clipped by 0 bases and J by 3 bases; unmatched bases: 0. Per germline, CDR1 MRHNA and CDR2 SNTAGT. CDR3 region: CASSDSTGGYNEQFF. The CDR3 DNA is TGTGCCAGCAGTGACTCGACAGGGGGCTACAATGAGCAGTTCTTC.

The J gene is TRBJ1-2, the V gene TRBV12-3 or TRBV12-4; no clear D gene. The CDR3 covers 15 residues. The germline V and J ends were trimmed by 1 base and 2 bases, with 11 bases remaining between them. CDR3 loop: CASSLGGLSNYGYTF. CDR3 nucleotide sequence: TGTGCCAGCAGTTTAGGGGGTTTATCCAACTATGGCTACACCTTC.

The gene calls are TRBV7-8 and TRBJ2-1; D call uncertain. V shed 6 bases and J shed 10 bases, with 13 bases lying between them. Germline CDR1 SGHVS, CDR2 FQNEAQ. The CDR3 extends over 12 amino acids. CDR3 loop: CASRIVKGEQFF. CDR3 coding DNA: TGTGCCAGCAGGATTGTAAAGGGCGAGCAGTTCTTC.

The chain couples TRBV19 to TRBJ1-4, with unresolved D. The V end was cut by 4 bases, the J end by 5 bases, with 11 bases between. CDR1 and CDR2 from the germline V gene are LNHDA and SQIVND (reference sequence). The CDR3 is 14 amino acids. The CDR3 sequence: CASSRLDRNEKLFF. CDR3 bases: TGTGCCAGTAGTAGACTAGACCGGAATGAAAAACTGTTTTTT.

V is TRBV25-1 and J is TRBJ2-7; D tentatively reads TRBD1 or TRBD2 (5 bases each). The J call is uncertain, as TRBJ2-5 better fits the DNA end. The CDR3 length is 14 residues. Germline V gene data show CDR1 as MGHDK and CDR2 as SYGVNS. CDR3 sequence: CASRVSVGGRTQYF. The CDR3 region has the DNA TGTGCCAGCCGTGTTAGCGTTGGGGGAAGGACCCAGTACTTC.

The J gene is TRBJ2-6, the V gene TRBV7-7; D is ambiguous. The CDR3 consists of 16 residues. The V gene lost 1 base and the J gene lost 1 base, with 8 bases spanning the gap. Germline lookup yields CDR1 SSHAT and CDR2 FNYEAQ (reference sequence). This CDR3 reads CASSLGGKSGANVLTF. The CDR3 nucleotides read TGTGCCAGCAGCTTAGGGGGAAAATCTGGGGCCAACGTCCTGACTTTC.

Written as DNA, the CDR3 is TGTGCCAGTGCGGGACAGAACTATGGCTACACCTTC. Protein product: CASAGQNYGYTF. V usage is TRBV3-1 and J usage is TRBJ1-2; 7 bases are shared with TRBD1. The V segment lost 9 bases and the J segment 2 bases; nucleotides outside the gene matches: 3. The CDR3 runs 12 residues. Germline values: CDR1 LGHDT, CDR2 YNNKEL (reference sequence).

Turning to this clonotype: The germline gene is not matched at one end of the junction; a read error may be the cause. The J gene is TRBJ1-1, the V gene TRBV18; D unclear. The CDR3 extends over 15 amino acids. The V gene's germline CDR1 is KGHSH and CDR2 LQKENI. CDR3 in amino acids: CASPPREGYPTEAFF. The DNA of the CDR3 is TGTGCCAGCCCACCACGTGAAGGGTATCCCACTGAAGCTTTCTTT.

CDR3 coding DNA: TGTGCCAGCAGTTACTCGGGGACCGACGTAGGCACAGATACGCAGTATTTT. Protein product: CASSYSGTDVGTDTQYF. J is TRBJ2-3 and V is TRBV6-5; D tentatively reads TRBD1 or TRBD2 (5 bases each). The CDR3 is 17 amino acids. Germline values: CDR1 MNHEY, CDR2 SVGAGI. V lost 0 bases and J lost 1, with 14 bases in between.

The CDR3 region is CASREDSLDTQYF. CDR3 DNA: TGTGCCAGCAGGGAAGACAGTCTAGATACGCAGTATTTT. This chain connects TRBV6-5 to TRBJ2-3; possible D gene TRBD1, 5 bases. From germline, CDR1 is MNHEY and CDR2 SVGAGI. The CDR3 extends over 13 amino acids. Trimming removed 6 bases at V and 5 bases at J, with 12 bases between.

This clonotype was observed at least ten times. The chain carries TRBV6-2 or TRBV6-3 and TRBJ2-1; D might be TRBD1 or TRBD2, each matching 6 bases. The CDR3 sequence is 15 residues long. Trimming stripped 4 bases from V and 5 bases from J, with 15 bases between. Germline loops: CDR1 MNHEY, CDR2 SVGEGT. The CDR3 DNA follows: TGTGCCAGCAGTTCCCTGGGGGGCCCTCACAATGAGCAGTTCTTC. Residues: CASSSLGGPHNEQFF.

V and J are TRBV4-3 and TRBJ2-4; tentatively, D is TRBD2 (5 bases). Germline CDR1 is LGHNA and CDR2 is YSLEER. The CDR3 runs 16 residues. V dropped 1 base and J dropped 4 bases, with 14 bases sitting between them. The CDR3 region is CASSQVPGWEKNIQYF. The CDR3 DNA reads TGCGCCAGCAGCCAAGTTCCAGGTTGGGAGAAAAACATTCAGTACTTC.

This clonotype showed up just once. The rearrangement uses TRBV7-3 and TRBJ1-2; D possibly corresponds to TRBD1 (5 bases). In germline, CDR1 is SGHTA, CDR2 FQGTGA. V lost 5 bases and J 5 bases, leaving 15 bases between the germline ends. This CDR3 is built from 14 residues. CDR3 residues: CASSDRDGVYGYTF. CDR3 coding DNA: TGTGCCAGCAGCGACCGGGACGGAGTATATGGCTACACCTTC.

The rearrangement uses TRBV2 and TRBJ1-4; D remains unclear. The V and J ends lost 3 bases and 11 bases respectively, with 7 bases between them. From germline, CDR1 is SNHLY and CDR2 FYNNEI. This CDR3 contains 11 residues. CDR3 amino acids: CASSENGKLFF. The CDR3 DNA reads TGTGCCAGCAGTGAGAATGGTAAACTGTTTTTT.

The CDR3 loop is CASSLGLGDEQFF. CDR3 coding DNA: TGTGCCAGCAGTTTGGGCCTCGGGGATGAGCAGTTCTTC. The chain is built from TRBV27 and TRBJ2-1; D is perhaps TRBD2 (5 bases). This CDR3 is built from 13 residues. In germline, CDR1 is MNHEY, CDR2 SMNVEV (reference sequence). V lost 3 bases, J lost 8 bases, and 11 bases lay in between.

The chain recombines TRBV7-9 with TRBJ2-7, with a weak D call TRBD1 (6 bases). CDR3 size: 14 residues. CDR1 is SEHNR and CDR2 is FQNEAQ in the germline V gene (reference sequence). V lost 4 bases to trimming and J lost 3 bases, with 13 bases between them. CDR3 bases: TGTGCCAGCAGCTCGCAGACAGGTAGCTACGAGCAGTACTTC. It codes for CASSSQTGSYEQYF.

V usage is TRBV13 and J usage is TRBJ2-4; the D call may be TRBD1 or TRBD2 (5 bases each). The CDR3 is made up of 15 amino acids. CDR1 and CDR2 from the germline V gene are PRHDT and FYEKMQ (reference sequence). The V and J ends lost 5 bases and 13 bases respectively, with 24 bases between them. In DNA, the CDR3 is TGTGCCAGCAGCGCGCGCTCCGACTATGCCAGGGAGCAGTACTTC. This sequence encodes CASSARSDYAREQYF.

The J gene is TRBJ2-1, the V gene TRBV7-9; D is perhaps TRBD1 (6 bases). Looked up from germline, CDR1 is SEHNR and CDR2 is FQNEAQ (reference sequence). V lost 1 base, J lost 4 bases, and 20 bases lay in between. CDR3 length: 18 amino acids. Here the CDR3 DNA reads TGTGCCAGCAGCTTAGTACGGACAGACGACCCTATTTACAATGAGCAGTTCTTC. Its protein is CASSLVRTDDPIYNEQFF. The complete variable domain, with remaining parts taken from reference TRBV7-9 and TRBJ2-1, reads DTGVSQNPRHKITKRGQNVTFRCDPISEHNRLYWYRQTLGQGPEFLTYFQNEAQLEKSRLLSDRFSAERPKGSFSTLEIQRTEQGDSAMYLCASSLVRTDDPIYNEQFFGPGTRLTVL.

There are a few counts of this clonotype. V is TRBV5-1 and J is TRBJ2-6; no firm D call. The germline CDR1 and CDR2 sequences are SGHRS and YFSETQ. The CDR3 covers 14 residues. V was trimmed by 0 bases and J by 14 bases, leaving 15 bases between them. For the CDR3, the DNA is TGCGCCAGCAGCTTGGACCCGGGTAGGTGGTTCCTGACTTTC. Its translation is CASSLDPGRWFLTF.

There are a few counts of this clonotype. The V call is TRBV29-1, the J call TRBJ2-7; D possibly corresponds to TRBD2 (5 bases). Per germline, CDR1 SQVTM and CDR2 ANQGSEA. This CDR3 comprises 13 residues. The V gene lost 6 bases and the J gene lost 9 bases, with 21 bases spanning the gap. The CDR3: CSVILGQSTRQYF. DNA for the CDR3: TGCAGCGTCATCTTAGGGCAGTCTACTAGGCAGTACTTC.

The J gene is TRBJ2-1, the V gene TRBV15; D not certain. The DNA end is more similar to TRBJ2-7, so the J call may be wrong. CDR1 is LNHNV and CDR2 is YYDKDF in the germline V gene (reference sequence). The CDR3 sequence is 15 residues long. CDR3 in amino acids: CATSRDGLLPNEQYF. CDR3 nucleotides: TGTGCCACCAGCAGAGATGGGTTGCTACCCAATGAGCAGTACTTC.